The 21 T cell receptor beta chains listed next were all sequenced from one sample in a study of T cell repertoires in cytomegalovirus infection. These receptors have no known antigen. TCRdb reanalysed the reads using MiXCR and keeps one entry per CDR3 protein. The data hold 400,000 to 600,000 distinct CDR3 sequences, with more than 40% observed a single time. The sequenced sample was cultured PBMCs, obtained from culture after CMV antigen stimulation. Receptors originate from a human donor in good health (CMV status not recorded). Some clones in this sample may be carry-over from other donors' samples.

There are many counts of this clonotype. This sequence joins TRBV7-2 and TRBJ2-7; no firm D call. Germline CDR1 SGHTA, CDR2 FQGNSA. The CDR3 spans 11 residues. Trimming removed 8 bases from V and 6 bases from J, with 11 bases in between. The CDR3 protein is CASQSGAEQYF. The CDR3 coding sequence is TGTGCCAGCCAGTCCGGAGCCGAGCAGTACTTC. Full variable domain (outside the CDR3, taken from reference TRBV7-2 and TRBJ2-7): GAGVSQSPSNKVTEKGKDVELRCDPISGHTALYWYRQSLGQGLEFLIYFQGNSAPDKSGLPSDRFSAERTGGSVSTLTIQRTQQEDSAVYLCASQSGAEQYFGPGTRLTVT.

The chain carries TRBV7-9 and TRBJ2-5; 10 nucleotides align to TRBD2. V shed 8 bases and J 5 bases; nucleotides not matched to a gene: 11. Per the germline V gene, CDR1 is SEHNR and CDR2 is FQNEAQ (reference sequence). The CDR3 loop spans 15 amino acids. Here the CDR3 DNA reads TGTGCCAGCGGTCGACTAGCGGGCCGGACGGAGACCCAGTACTTC. Its translation is CASGRLAGRTETQYF.

DNA of the CDR3: TGCGCCAGCAGCTCCGCGCCTGACTACGAGCAGTACTTC. Residues: CASSSAPDYEQYF. J is TRBJ2-7 and V is TRBV5-1; no firm D call. The CDR3 extends over 13 amino acids. The V gene's germline CDR1 is SGHRS and CDR2 YFSETQ. Trimming removed 3 bases from V and 3 bases from J, with 10 bases in between.

The V gene is TRBV18, the J gene TRBJ2-5; 8 bases map to TRBD2. Trimming cost V 3 bases and J 3 bases; bases outside gene matches: 6. This CDR3 region has 15 residues. Looked up from germline, CDR1 is KGHSH and CDR2 is LQKENI. The CDR3 loop is CASSPPQAGEETQYF. The CDR3 DNA reads as TGTGCCAGCTCACCTCCGCAAGCGGGAGAAGAGACCCAGTACTTC.

This chain joins TRBV7-2 and TRBJ2-1, with 8 bases identical to TRBD2. Germline loops: CDR1 SGHTA, CDR2 FQGNSA. This CDR3 is built from 16 residues. V shed 5 bases, J shed 8 bases, and the junction held 14 bases outside the gene matches. The DNA for the CDR3 is TGTGCCAGCAGCCTGATAGCGGGACCTCCTCTGGATGAGCAGTTCTTC. Its protein is CASSLIAGPPLDEQFF. The full variable domain, rest sourced from reference TRBV7-2 and TRBJ2-1, is GAGVSQSPSNKVTEKGKDVELRCDPISGHTALYWYRQSLGQGLEFLIYFQGNSAPDKSGLPSDRFSAERTGGSVSTLTIQRTQQEDSAVYLCASSLIAGPPLDEQFFGPGTRLTVL.

The V call is TRBV7-8, the J call TRBJ1-3; D ambiguous. The CDR3 is made up of 13 amino acids. In germline, CDR1 is SGHVS, CDR2 FQNEAQ. The V end was cut by 4 bases, the J end by 1 base, with 5 bases between. The CDR3 DNA is TGTGCCAGCAGCTATTTATCTGGAAACACCATATATTTT. Amino acid sequence: CASSYLSGNTIYF. Based on the CDR3 plus reference TRBV7-8 and TRBJ1-3, the full variable domain is GAGVSQSPRYKVAKRGQDVALRCDPISGHVSLFWYQQALGQGPEFLTYFQNEAQLDKSGLPSDRFFAERPEGSVSTLKIQRTQQEDSAVYLCASSYLSGNTIYFGEGSWLTVV.

The table lists this clonotype with a few counts. V is TRBV5-4 and J is TRBJ2-5; D is possibly TRBD1 or TRBD2 (6 bases each). Looked up from germline, CDR1 is SGHNT and CDR2 is YYREEE (reference sequence). The CDR3 sequence is 16 residues long. Trimming removed 0 bases from V and 5 bases from J, with 17 bases in between. CDR3: CASSLAAGGGFETQYF. The CDR3 coding sequence is TGTGCCAGCAGCTTGGCCGCCGGGGGCGGATTCGAGACCCAGTACTTC.

The chain recombines TRBV20-1 with TRBJ1-5; the match to TRBD1 covers 7 bases. V lost 3 bases to trimming and J lost 7 bases; unmatched junction nucleotides: 9. This CDR3 is built from 14 residues. CDR1 is DFQATT, CDR2 SNEGSKA, per germline (reference sequence). The DNA of the CDR3 is TGCAGTGCTAGCAGACAGGGCGGTGACCAGCCCCAGCATTTT. It is translated as CSASRQGGDQPQHF.

The V and J genes are TRBV5-6 and TRBJ2-3; perhaps D is TRBD1 or TRBD2 (6 bases each). This CDR3 has 13 residues. CDR1 and CDR2 (germline): SGHDT, YYEEEE. The ends were cut back, 2 bases at V and 10 bases at J, with 14 bases in the middle. CDR3 nucleotides: TGTGCCAGCAGCTTTTGGGGGGCTGAGGCGCAGTATTTT. The encoded protein is CASSFWGAEAQYF.

This clonotype showed up just a few times. CDR3 DNA: TGTGCCAGCAGCGGACCGTTTAGCAATCAGCCCCAGCATTTT. It encodes CASSGPFSNQPQHF. The genes are TRBV5-8 and TRBJ1-5; D uncertain. CDR3 length: 14 residues. CDR1 and CDR2 from the germline V gene are SGHTS and YDEGEE. V was pared by 4 bases and J by 0 bases, with 8 bases between.

The V and J genes are TRBV7-2 and TRBJ2-5, with D hard to call. The CDR3 has 16 amino acids. From germline, CDR1 is SGHTA and CDR2 FQGNSA. Trimming removed 1 base at V and 2 bases at J, with 14 bases between. Here the CDR3 reads CASSLVSLVTQETQYF. Here the CDR3 DNA reads TGTGCCAGCAGCTTAGTTTCGCTGGTGACACAAGAGACCCAGTACTTC.

V gene TRBV12-3 or TRBV12-4 combines with J gene TRBJ2-7; maybe TRBD1 (6 bases). V lost 3 bases and J 2 bases, leaving 11 bases between the germline ends. The CDR3 runs 14 residues. The CDR3: CASSFLDRPYEQYF. As DNA, the CDR3 is TGTGCCAGCAGTTTTCTGGACAGACCCTACGAGCAGTACTTC.

The V and J genes are TRBV28 and TRBJ2-3, with 12 bases identical to TRBD2. J gave up 2 bases and V 5 bases, and 5 bases lay outside the gene matches. The CDR3 consists of 16 residues. Germline CDR1 reads MDHEN; CDR2 reads SYDVKM. CDR3 in amino acids: CASSPPSGGDTDTQYF. The DNA of the CDR3 is TGTGCCAGCAGTCCGCCTAGCGGGGGGGACACAGATACGCAGTATTTT.

The chain combines TRBV4-1 with TRBJ2-5; D uncertain. The CDR3 totals 14 residues. V was cut by 1 base and J by 0 bases, with 6 bases left in between. In germline, CDR1 is MGHRA, CDR2 YSYEKL. The DNA for the CDR3 is TGCGCCAGCAGCCAAGCCTGGGACCAAGAGACCCAGTACTTC. Translated: CASSQAWDQETQYF.

This clonotype was seen more than once but under ten times. This chain uses TRBV28 with TRBJ1-2; D is undetermined. From germline, CDR1 is MDHEN and CDR2 SYDVKM. The CDR3 extends over 13 amino acids. V gave up 3 bases and J gave up 4 bases, with 9 bases separating them. CDR3 protein: CASSLETSYGYTF. The CDR3 DNA reads as TGTGCCAGCAGTTTGGAAACAAGCTATGGCTACACCTTC.

The rearrangement joins TRBV6-1 to TRBJ2-3; no reliable D call. Between the trimmed V and J ends, which lost 5 bases and 5 bases, there was a span of 11 bases. Germline V lookup: CDR1 MNHNS, CDR2 SASEGT. CDR3 length: 13 residues. CDR3 region: CASSRIAIDTQYF. CDR3 coding DNA: TGTGCCAGCAGTAGAATAGCTATAGATACGCAGTATTTT.

The genes are TRBV19 and TRBJ2-1; possibly TRBD1 or TRBD2 for D (5 bases each). The CDR3 is made up of 18 amino acids. Trimming removed 3 bases from V and 1 base from J, with 19 bases in between. The germline V gene encodes CDR1 LNHDA and CDR2 SQIVND (reference sequence). The CDR3, as DNA: TGTGCCAGTAGTATCAGCCCAGTGGGGGTAGGGTCCTACAATGAGCAGTTCTTC. It codes for CASSISPVGVGSYNEQFF.

The V call is TRBV7-2, the J call TRBJ2-7; maybe TRBD1 (6 bases). Trimming pared 5 bases from V and 4 bases from J, leaving 12 bases between. Germline assignment: CDR1 SGHTA and CDR2 FQGNSA. The CDR3 has 13 residues. DNA of the CDR3: TGTGCCAGCAGCCCGGACAGACTATACGAGCAGTACTTC. It encodes CASSPDRLYEQYF.

V usage is TRBV2 and J usage is TRBJ2-7; D may match TRBD1 or TRBD2 (5 bases each). The CDR3 length is 14 residues. CDR1 and CDR2 from the germline V gene are SNHLY and FYNNEI. The ends were cut back, 7 bases at V and 5 bases at J, with 18 bases in the middle. The CDR3 reads CASKRSQGPHEQYF. In DNA form, the CDR3 reads TGTGCCAGCAAAAGGAGCCAGGGACCTCACGAGCAGTACTTC.

This clonotype was counted only a few times. J is TRBJ2-3 and V is TRBV30; D gene uncertain. The CDR3 extends over 14 amino acids. CDR1 GTSNPN and CDR2 SVGIG come from the germline V gene (reference sequence). V was trimmed by 5 bases and J by 9 bases, leaving 21 bases between them. CDR3 sequence reads: CAWSQGSPWYTQYF. The DNA for the CDR3 is TGTGCCTGGTCCCAAGGCAGCCCCTGGTACACGCAGTATTTT.

This clonotype appeared a few times. The chain combines TRBV7-2 with TRBJ2-1; D is unresolved. The V end was cut by 7 bases, the J end by 0 bases, with 13 bases between. The CDR3 extends over 15 amino acids. The V gene's germline CDR1 is SGHTA and CDR2 FQGNSA. CDR3 bases: TGTGCCAGCACCCCCCGGGCCTCCTCCTACAATGAGCAGTTCTTC. The encoded protein is CASTPRASSYNEQFF.